The 32 T cell receptor beta chains below come from one sample, sequenced in a study of T cell changes during pregnancy in multiple sclerosis. TCRdb's table, derived via immunoSEQ multiplex PCR, lists solely in-frame clones and lacks some. Of tens of thousands of clones listed, 80% to 95% were seen once; the top ten hold 5.5% to 7%. Source: peripheral blood, taken in the third trimester of pregnancy. These receptors originate from a female donor in good health, enrolled as a control in a pregnancy study.

The chain carries TRBV25-1 and TRBJ2-7; TRBD2 is a possible D gene (6 bases). Germline CDR1 MGHDK, CDR2 SYGVNS. V lost 10 bases and J 2 bases, leaving 9 bases between the germline ends. The CDR3 contains 11 residues. CDR3 nucleotides: TGTGCCACCACGGGGGCCTACGAGCAGTACTTC. This gives the protein CATTGAYEQYF.

The genes are TRBV15 and TRBJ2-3; 8 nucleotides agree with TRBD2. The germline V gene has CDR1 LNHNV and CDR2 YYDKDF (reference sequence). The CDR3 has 16 amino acids. Unmatched junction bases numbered 8, after V lost 2 bases and J lost 4 bases. The CDR3 reads CATSRRARGAADTQYF. The CDR3 region has the DNA TGTGCCACCAGCAGAAGGGCGCGGGGGGCGGCAGATACGCAGTATTTT.

This clone was picked up many times. This chain joins TRBV29-1 and TRBJ1-2, with D possibly matching TRBD1 (6 bases). CDR1 SQVTM and CDR2 ANQGSEA come from the germline V gene. The CDR3 loop spans 14 amino acids. Trimming left V 0 bases short and J 0 bases short, with 8 bases between. CDR3 protein: CSVEERQANYGYTF. The CDR3 DNA follows: TGCAGCGTTGAAGAAAGACAGGCTAACTATGGCTACACCTTC. Supplemented by reference TRBV29-1 and TRBJ1-2, the full variable domain reads SAVISQKPSRDICQRGTSLTIQCQVDSQVTMMFWYRQQPGQSLTLIATANQGSEATYESGFVIDKFPISRPNLTFSTLTVSNMSPEDSSIYLCSVEERQANYGYTFGSGTRLTVV.

The chain carries TRBV7-9 and TRBJ2-6, with D tentatively TRBD2 (5 bases). Looked up from germline, CDR1 is SEHNR and CDR2 is FQNEAQ (reference sequence). The V end lost 5 bases, the J end lost 0 bases, and 14 bases lay between the germline ends. The CDR3 is 17 amino acids. CDR3 sequence: CASSAEGTSSGANVLTF. In nucleotides, the CDR3 is TGTGCCAGCAGCGCCGAGGGTACCTCCTCTGGGGCCAACGTCCTGACTTTC.

The V gene is TRBV12-5, the J gene TRBJ2-7; D is undetermined. Deletions cut 5 bases from V and 4 bases from J, with 12 bases between. CDR1 and CDR2 (germline): LGHNT, FRNRAP. This CDR3 contains 13 residues. The CDR3 DNA sequence: TGTGCTAGTGGTCCGCCCACGGGTTACGAGCAGTACTTC. Protein: CASGPPTGYEQYF.

The chain has TRBV18 and TRBJ1-3; D is undetermined. This CDR3 region has 15 residues. With 3 bases removed from V and 0 bases from J, the gap between germline ends came to 9 bases. Germline V gene data show CDR1 as KGHSH and CDR2 as LQKENI. In DNA form, the CDR3 reads TGTGCCAGCTCACCCCTGGGCGTCTCTGGAAACACCATATATTTT. It translates to CASSPLGVSGNTIYF.

J is TRBJ1-4 and V is TRBV5-5, with 11 bases matching TRBD1. This CDR3 is built from 17 residues. CDR1 and CDR2 from the germline V gene are SGHKS and YYEKEE (reference sequence). V was clipped by 3 bases and J by 4 bases; unmatched bases: 8. The chain's CDR3 is CASSSRGDRGSNEKLFF. CDR3 bases: TGTGCCAGCAGCTCCCGAGGGGACAGGGGGAGTAATGAAAAACTGTTTTTT. The complete variable domain, with remaining parts taken from reference TRBV5-5 and TRBJ1-4, reads DAGVTQSPTHLIKTRGQQVTLRCSPISGHKSVSWYQQVLGQGPQFIFQYYEKEERGRGNFPDRFSARQFPNYSSELNVNALLLGDSALYLCASSSRGDRGSNEKLFFGSGTQLSVL.

V gene TRBV5-4 combines with J gene TRBJ2-7; D gene unclear. There are 12 residues in the CDR3. CDR1 is SGHNT, CDR2 YYREEE, per germline (reference sequence). V lost 0 bases to trimming and J lost 6 bases, with 7 bases between them. The CDR3 coding sequence is TGTGCCAGCAGCTTGGACCCGGGCGAGCAGTACTTC. It translates to CASSLDPGEQYF.

The rearrangement joins TRBV6-1 to TRBJ2-1, with a possible D match to TRBD2 (6 bases). This CDR3 comprises 13 residues. Trimming left V 5 bases short and J 4 bases short, with 9 bases between. Germline V gives CDR1 MNHNS, CDR2 SASEGT. CDR3 in amino acids: CASSPGGYNEQFF. In nucleotides, the CDR3 is TGTGCCAGCAGTCCCGGGGGTTACAATGAGCAGTTCTTC.

The chain couples TRBV10-3 to TRBJ1-4; D call uncertain. Germline CDR1 reads ENHRY; CDR2 reads SYGVKD. This CDR3 has 13 residues. The ends were cut back, 2 bases at V and 8 bases at J, with 9 bases in the middle. Here the CDR3 DNA reads TGTGCCATCAGTGAGCAGGTTTGGGAAAAACTGTTTTTT. Protein product: CAISEQVWEKLFF.

V is TRBV12-5 and J is TRBJ2-2; D uncertain. The CDR3 consists of 13 residues. Looked up from germline, CDR1 is LGHNT and CDR2 is FRNRAP. V was clipped by 4 bases and J by 1 base, with 4 bases between them. CDR3 in amino acids: CASGSGNTGELFF. CDR3 nucleotide sequence: TGTGCTAGTGGTTCCGGGAACACCGGGGAGCTGTTTTTT. Complete variable domain (other parts from reference TRBV12-5 and TRBJ2-2): DARVTQTPRHKVTEMGQEVTMRCQPILGHNTVFWYRQTMMQGLELLAYFRNRAPLDDSGMPKDRFSAEMPDATLATLKIQPSEPRDSAVYFCASGSGNTGELFFGEGSRLTVL.

The rearrangement uses TRBV6-1 and TRBJ2-7, with a weak D call TRBD2 (5 bases). The CDR3 sequence is 15 residues long. The ends were cut back, 4 bases at V and 6 bases at J, with 19 bases in the middle. CDR1 and CDR2 from the germline V gene are MNHNS and SASEGT. The CDR3 DNA reads as TGTGCCAGCAGTGCCGGCCCCCTAGCCGGGCTCGAGCAGTACTTC. It is translated as CASSAGPLAGLEQYF.

This rearrangement joins TRBV9 to TRBJ1-1, with D unresolved. Trimming shortened V by 2 bases and J by 5 bases, and 13 bases separated the two germline ends. CDR3 size: 14 residues. Per the germline V gene, CDR1 is SGDLS and CDR2 is YYNGEE. The DNA for the CDR3 is TGTGCCAGCAGCGTCACCGGGTCGGTGACTGAAGCTTTCTTT. Its translation: CASSVTGSVTEAFF.

This chain joins TRBV6-1 and TRBJ1-5; D is unresolved. Germline CDR1 MNHNS, CDR2 SASEGT. This CDR3 has 14 residues. V was pared by 3 bases and J by 5 bases, with 11 bases between. The CDR3 protein is CASSDWAADQPQHF. DNA for the CDR3: TGTGCCAGCAGTGATTGGGCAGCAGATCAGCCCCAGCATTTT.

The V call is TRBV5-1, the J call TRBJ2-2, with TRBD2 as a possible D gene (5 bases). Deletions cut 7 bases from V and 4 bases from J, with 23 bases between. Looked up from germline, CDR1 is SGHRS and CDR2 is YFSETQ. The CDR3 spans 17 residues. CDR3 loop: CASGSIDLRERTGELFF. The CDR3 DNA is TGCGCCAGCGGATCGATAGACCTCCGGGAACGCACCGGGGAGCTGTTTTTT.

The chain couples TRBV19 to TRBJ1-1; D unclear. With 4 bases removed from V and 3 bases from J, the gap between germline ends came to 9 bases. Germline CDR1 and CDR2: LNHDA and SQIVND (reference sequence). The CDR3 covers 13 residues. CDR3 region: CASSSWAYTEAFF. CDR3 bases: TGTGCCAGTAGTAGTTGGGCCTACACTGAAGCTTTCTTT. The full variable domain, in which reference TRBV19 and TRBJ1-1 provide the parts outside the CDR3, is DGGITQSPKYLFRKEGQNVTLSCEQNLNHDAMYWYRQDPGQGLRLIYYSQIVNDFQKGDIAEGYSVSREKKESFPLTVTSAQKNPTAFYLCASSSWAYTEAFFGQGTRLTVV.

The V call is TRBV27, the J call TRBJ2-7; 9 positions match TRBD1. The CDR3 runs 15 residues. Germline lookup yields CDR1 MNHEY and CDR2 SMNVEV (reference sequence). Germline trimming cut 2 bases from V and 2 bases from J; bases unmatched to any gene: 4. CDR3: CASSLRTGAAYEQYF. DNA of the CDR3: TGTGCCAGCAGTTTAAGGACAGGGGCCGCCTACGAGCAGTACTTC.

The table lists this clone with a count of one. This chain joins TRBV5-5 and TRBJ2-1, with 8 bases matching TRBD1. V was pared by 4 bases and J by 0 bases, with 3 bases of the junction left unmatched. The CDR3 spans 15 residues. Germline CDR1 is SGHKS and CDR2 is YYEKEE (reference sequence). The CDR3 bases are TGTGCCAGCAGCATCGGACAGGGCTCCTACAATGAGCAGTTCTTC. This translates into CASSIGQGSYNEQFF.

V and J are TRBV21-1 and TRBJ2-3; TRBD2, as called in the table, went unchecked against the DNA. TRBV21-1 is classified as a pseudogene. The CDR3 consists of 14 residues. CDR3: CASSNAGSTDTQYF. CDR3 bases: TGTGCCAGCAGCAACGCGGGGAGCACAGATACGCAGTATTTT.

The chain has TRBV7-9 and TRBJ2-7; tentative D call: TRBD1 (6 bases). Germline loops: CDR1 SEHNR, CDR2 FQNEAQ (reference sequence). There are 15 residues in the CDR3. V lost 5 bases, J lost 0 bases, and 14 bases lay in between. CDR3 loop: CASSPNPRGSYEQYF. The CDR3, as DNA: TGTGCCAGCAGCCCGAACCCCAGGGGCTCCTACGAGCAGTACTTC. Filled out from reference TRBV7-9 and TRBJ2-7, the complete variable domain reads DTGVSQNPRHKITKRGQNVTFRCDPISEHNRLYWYRQTLGQGPEFLTYFQNEAQLEKSRLLSDRFSAERPKGSFSTLEIQRTEQGDSAMYLCASSPNPRGSYEQYFGPGTRLTVT.

The chain uses TRBV5-4 and TRBJ1-4, with 7 nucleotides matching TRBD1. Germline V gene data show CDR1 as SGHNT and CDR2 as YYREEE (reference sequence). There are 15 residues in the CDR3. Germline trimming cut 4 bases from V and 8 bases from J; bases unmatched to any gene: 11. The CDR3 nucleotides read TGTGCCAGCAGCACTCAGACAGGGTCGTTGGAAAAACTGTTTTTT. The encoded protein is CASSTQTGSLEKLFF.

The V gene is TRBV25-1, the J gene TRBJ1-1; 12 positions agree with TRBD1. The CDR3 runs 14 residues. In germline, CDR1 is MGHDK, CDR2 SYGVNS. The V and J ends lost 4 bases and 7 bases, in that order; junction bases with no gene match: 4. CDR3 bases: TGTGCCAGCAGTGGGGGACAGGGGGCGTTTGAAGCTTTCTTT. Translation: CASSGGQGAFEAFF.

The chain links TRBV19 to TRBJ2-1; a weak D match, TRBD1 (5 bases). The CDR3 runs 13 residues. The germline V gene encodes CDR1 LNHDA and CDR2 SQIVND (reference sequence). V lost 8 bases and J lost 5, with 13 bases in between. The DNA of the CDR3 is TGTGCCAGTGGGGCGGCTACGAACAATGAGCAGTTCTTC. Amino acids: CASGAATNNEQFF.

This clone was detected a few times. The chain uses TRBV6-5 and TRBJ1-2, with D tentatively TRBD1 (5 bases). The germline CDR1 and CDR2 sequences are MNHEY and SVGAGI. The CDR3 contains 14 residues. V was trimmed by 5 bases and J by 4 bases, leaving 14 bases between them. CDR3 DNA: TGTGCCAGCAGTGACAGAGCCTGGAGCTATGGCTACACCTTC. Protein product: CASSDRAWSYGYTF.

V gene TRBV19 combines with J gene TRBJ1-5, with no clear D. From germline, CDR1 is LNHDA and CDR2 SQIVND (reference sequence). CDR3 size: 12 residues. V was shortened by 7 bases and J by 6 bases, with 10 bases between the two germline ends. The CDR3 sequence: CASTTVSQPQHF. Written as DNA, the CDR3 is TGTGCCAGTACCACGGTGAGTCAGCCCCAGCATTTT.

This clone was counted a single time. This rearrangement joins TRBV7-2 to TRBJ2-7; D gene ambiguous. Germline CDR1 reads SGHTA; CDR2 reads FQGNSA. The CDR3 sequence is 12 residues long. Trimming removed 4 bases at V and 0 bases at J, with 4 bases between. The CDR3 bases are TGTGCCAGCAGCTCCTCCTCCTACGAGCAGTACTTC. This translates into CASSSSSYEQYF.

This clone was observed a single time. As DNA, the CDR3 is TGTGCCAGTAGCGCAGGGGGGACGTACTCTTCACCCCTCCACTTT. As protein: CASSAGGTYSSPLHF. The J gene is TRBJ1-6, the V gene TRBV19, with 7 bases identical to TRBD1. CDR3 length equals 15 residues. Germline values: CDR1 LNHDA, CDR2 SQIVND (reference sequence). Trimming at V came to 6 bases and at J to 9 bases, leaving 11 bases not matched to a gene.

This chain joins TRBV6-1 and TRBJ2-7, with 16 bases lining up with TRBD2. Germline V gene data show CDR1 as MNHNS and CDR2 as SASEGT. The CDR3 is 18 amino acids. V shed 3 bases and J 6 bases; nucleotides not matched to a gene: 11. The CDR3 here is CASSEPGLAGGYGAEQYF. DNA for the CDR3: TGTGCCAGCAGTGAGCCGGGACTAGCGGGAGGGTACGGTGCCGAGCAGTACTTC.

This clone was found a few times. The chain recombines TRBV7-2 with TRBJ2-1, with D possibly TRBD2 on 6 matching bases. The CDR3 loop spans 17 amino acids. Germline assignment: CDR1 SGHTA and CDR2 FQGNSA. V was shortened by 2 bases and J by 2 bases, with 16 bases between the two germline ends. CDR3 sequence reads: CASSLNPGGATYNEQFF. CDR3 in DNA: TGTGCCAGCAGCTTAAATCCGGGCGGGGCGACCTACAATGAGCAGTTCTTC. Drawing the rest from reference TRBV7-2 and TRBJ2-1, the complete variable domain is GAGVSQSPSNKVTEKGKDVELRCDPISGHTALYWYRQSLGQGLEFLIYFQGNSAPDKSGLPSDRFSAERTGGSVSTLTIQRTQQEDSAVYLCASSLNPGGATYNEQFFGPGTRLTVL.

In its sample, this clone was seen once. J is TRBJ1-1 and V is TRBV23-1; D call uncertain. TRBV23-1 is flagged as an ORF with uncertain function. With 0 bases removed from V and 4 bases from J, the gap between germline ends came to 15 bases. The CDR3 consists of 16 residues. The CDR3: CASSQSGRCRITEAFF. The CDR3, as DNA: TGCGCCAGCAGTCAATCGGGCAGATGTAGAATCACTGAAGCTTTCTTT.

This chain connects TRBV4-1 to TRBJ2-1; the D gene is possibly TRBD2 (6 bases). Trimming took off 4 bases at V and 4 bases at J, with 14 bases between the two ends. This CDR3 has 15 residues. Germline assignment: CDR1 MGHRA and CDR2 YSYEKL. The CDR3: CASSLPGDAYNEQFF. CDR3 sequence (DNA): TGCGCCAGCAGCCTACCGGGAGACGCATACAATGAGCAGTTCTTC.

This chain joins TRBV5-8 and TRBJ1-2; TRBD1 agrees at 7 bases. Unmatched junction bases numbered 5, after V lost 0 bases and J lost 0 bases. The CDR3 contains 16 residues. Germline CDR1 and CDR2: SGHTS and YDEGEE. For the CDR3, the DNA is TGTGCCAGCAGCTTGGTAGGGACAGCTACTAACTATGGCTACACCTTC. The encoded protein is CASSLVGTATNYGYTF.